The rows below give T cell receptor beta chains drawn from one sample of a study of cytomegalovirus exposure and HLA in healthy donors. The repertoire was sequenced with immunoSEQ multiplex PCR; TCRdb's copy has only in-frame clones and lacks some. Found here are 150,000 to 200,000 clones, over 60% of them singletons; the top ten hold 1.1%. Sequencing was performed on PBMCs. Source of these receptors: a woman aged 40 to 50 in good health and CMV-seronegative. The CDR3 runs from the conserved cysteine through the conserved F or W. Each record gives: clone size, J gene, D gene, CDR3 length, V gene, CDR3 protein, CDR3 DNA. D genes are given only for firm matches. Clone size, where shown, is once, few, many, or a class for clones that have expanded.

size: NA
J: TRBJ1-1
D: TRBD1
length: 15
V: TRBV19
CDR3: CASSIDRGRNTEAFF
DNA: TGTGCCAGTAGTATCGACAGGGGGCGGAACACTGAAGCTTTCTTT

size: NA
J: TRBJ2-7
D: NA
length: 17
V: TRBV11-3
CDR3: CASSLEGTPAMGYEQYF
DNA: TGTGCCAGCAGCTTAGAAGGGACACCCGCTATGGGTTACGAGCAGTACTTC

size: few
J: TRBJ2-1
D: TRBD1
length: 18
V: TRBV27
CDR3: CASREGWDRLSLGNEQFF
DNA: TGTGCCAGCAGGGAGGGGTGGGACAGGCTTAGTTTGGGGAATGAGCAGTTCTTC

size: NA
J: TRBJ2-5
D: TRBD2
length: 14
V: TRBV7-3
CDR3: CASSLSGGVETQYF
DNA: TGTGCCAGCAGCCTAAGCGGGGGTGTGGAGACCCAGTACTTC

size: NA
J: TRBJ2-2
D: TRBD2
length: 14
V: TRBV9
CDR3: CASRLAGSTGELFF
DNA: TGTGCCAGCCGACTAGCGGGATCCACCGGGGAGCTGTTTTTT

size: NA
J: TRBJ1-3
D: TRBD1
length: 13
V: TRBV29-1
CDR3: CSVAHRGGNTIYF
DNA: TGCAGCGTTGCCCACAGGGGTGGAAACACCATATATTTT

size: NA
J: TRBJ2-3
D: NA
length: 16
V: TRBV11-3
CDR3: CASSFDGRGGTDTQYF
DNA: TGTGCCAGCAGCTTTGACGGGAGAGGGGGCACAGATACGCAGTATTTT

size: NA
J: TRBJ2-5
D: NA
length: 14
V: TRBV4-1
CDR3: CASSQDTGQETQYF
DNA: TGCGCCAGCAGCCAAGATACCGGTCAAGAGACCCAGTACTTC

size: NA
J: TRBJ1-2
D: TRBD1
length: 14
V: TRBV5-4
CDR3: CASSVDRGGYGYTF
DNA: TGTGCCAGCAGCGTAGACAGGGGGGGCTATGGCTACACCTTC

size: NA
J: TRBJ2-1
D: NA
length: 13
V: TRBV28
CDR3: CATQVNSYNEQFF
DNA: TGTGCCACCCAGGTGAACTCCTACAATGAGCAGTTCTTC

size: NA
J: TRBJ2-5
D: NA
length: 15
V: TRBV6-1
CDR3: CASSAGSLRGETQYF
DNA: TGTGCCAGCAGTGCGGGGAGTCTCCGGGGGGAGACCCAGTACTTC

size: NA
J: TRBJ2-1
D: TRBD2
length: 13
V: TRBV6-4
CDR3: CASSEASGSLIFF
DNA: TGTGCCAGCAGTGAGGCTAGCGGGAGCCTAATCTTCTTC

size: NA
J: TRBJ1-3
D: NA
length: 16
V: TRBV19
CDR3: CASRQGNTYSGNTIYF
DNA: TGTGCCAGTAGGCAGGGGAATACCTACTCTGGAAACACCATATATTTT

size: NA
J: TRBJ1-1
D: NA
length: 15
V: TRBV27
CDR3: CASSLSGPEATEAFF
DNA: TGTGCCAGCAGTTTATCTGGGCCAGAAGCCACTGAAGCTTTCTTT

size: NA
J: TRBJ2-1
D: TRBD2
length: 13
V: TRBV2
CDR3: CATGTSGYNEQFF
DNA: TGTGCCACCGGGACTAGCGGGTACAATGAGCAGTTCTTC

size: NA
J: TRBJ2-3
D: NA
length: 15
V: TRBV10-3
CDR3: CAISEIQASGDTQYF
DNA: TGTGCCATCAGCGAAATACAGGCGAGCGGGGATACGCAGTATTTT

size: NA
J: TRBJ2-6
D: TRBD2
length: 17
V: TRBV5-6
CDR3: CASSWPAGSSGANVLTF
DNA: TGTGCCAGCAGCTGGCCAGCGGGGAGCTCTGGGGCCAACGTCCTGACTTTC

size: NA
J: TRBJ2-7
D: TRBD1
length: 13
V: TRBV7-9
CDR3: CASSFTGDHEQYF
DNA: TGTGCCAGCAGCTTTACAGGGGATCACGAGCAGTACTTC

size: NA
J: TRBJ1-1
D: NA
length: 14
V: TRBV5-6
CDR3: CASSLGTVNTEAFF
DNA: TGTGCCAGCAGCTTGGGGACAGTGAACACTGAAGCTTTCTTT

size: NA
J: TRBJ1-2
D: TRBD1
length: 18
V: TRBV15
CDR3: CATSRGGGSNRGLYGYTF
DNA: TGTGCCACCAGCAGAGGGGGAGGATCCAACAGGGGGCTCTATGGCTACACCTTC

size: NA
J: TRBJ2-7
D: TRBD2
length: 14
V: TRBV13
CDR3: CASSSSGRGGRLYF
DNA: TGTGCCAGCAGCTCCTCAGGTCGCGGCGGGAGGCTATACTTC

size: once
J: TRBJ1-2
D: NA
length: 15
V: TRBV27
CDR3: CASSLMGRGAYGYTF
DNA: TGTGCCAGCAGTTTAATGGGCAGGGGAGCCTATGGCTACACCTTC